This T cell receptor beta chain was sequenced for a study of blood T cell repertoires in COVID-19. Study details: Both acute and convalescent COVID-19 samples were obtained from the United States, Italy and Spain. PBMCs, B-cell-depleted T cells, or T cells were the source of the cDNA or gDNA that made up the material.

The ends lost 4 bases at V and 5 bases at J; junction bases unmatched: 15. The germline gives CDR1 LNHDA, CDR2 SQIVND (reference sequence). The CDR3 is made up of 18 amino acids. This clone occurred once. Participants were aged about 18 to 89 years from around 24 US areas. Within the 2 weeks before study entry, each person in the exposed group met a COVID-19 case. Clones were read by immunoSEQ multiplex PCR, and TCRdb kept only the in-frame ones, dropping some. The sample records approximately 300,000 clones, 85% being singletons. The chain carries TRBV19 and TRBJ2-1; TRBD1 agrees at 9 bases. This TCR derives from a woman aged 30 to 39 who had been exposed to COVID-19. Material for sequencing was PBMCs or T cells enriched from blood (not recorded which). The CDR3 nucleotides are TGTGCCAGTAGTACAAGACAGGGGGACGGGGTGAAAAACAATGAGCAGTTCTTC. Its translation is CASSTRQGDGVKNNEQFF. The whole variable domain, filled in from reference TRBV19 and TRBJ2-1, reads DGGITQSPKYLFRKEGQNVTLSCEQNLNHDAMYWYRQDPGQGLRLIYYSQIVNDFQKGDIAEGYSVSREKKESFPLTVTSAQKNPTAFYLCASSTRQGDGVKNNEQFFGPGTRLTVL.